This T cell receptor (beta chain) was observed in a study of shared clonotypes between healthy human individuals. Study information: Each donor contributed plates that comprised three CD4 naive, three CD4 memory, two CD8 naive and one CD8 memory.

Naive CD8 populations comprised CD45RO-negative cells positively selected for CCR7, excluding terminally differentiated effector memory CD45RA+ cells. The study drew all its donors from Caucasian adults living in Nashville, Tennessee. Some clones are missing from TCRdb's copy, which holds only in-frame ones; the method was immunoSEQ multiplex PCR. The sample includes hundreds of thousands of clones, 92% of them seen just once. CDR1 is MNHNY and CDR2 is SVGAGI in the germline V gene (reference sequence). Trimming took 2 bases from V and 11 from J, leaving 13 bases between them. This CDR3 is built from 13 residues.

The clonotype was recovered from a man aged 25 to 40 in good health. What was sequenced was naive CD8+ T cells sorted from blood. This chain links TRBV6-6 with TRBJ2-1; the D gene is possibly TRBD2 (5 bases). The CDR3 DNA sequence: TGTGCCAGCAGTTACAGGGTCGGGGAACAGCAGTTCTTC. Translation: CASSYRVGEQQFF.